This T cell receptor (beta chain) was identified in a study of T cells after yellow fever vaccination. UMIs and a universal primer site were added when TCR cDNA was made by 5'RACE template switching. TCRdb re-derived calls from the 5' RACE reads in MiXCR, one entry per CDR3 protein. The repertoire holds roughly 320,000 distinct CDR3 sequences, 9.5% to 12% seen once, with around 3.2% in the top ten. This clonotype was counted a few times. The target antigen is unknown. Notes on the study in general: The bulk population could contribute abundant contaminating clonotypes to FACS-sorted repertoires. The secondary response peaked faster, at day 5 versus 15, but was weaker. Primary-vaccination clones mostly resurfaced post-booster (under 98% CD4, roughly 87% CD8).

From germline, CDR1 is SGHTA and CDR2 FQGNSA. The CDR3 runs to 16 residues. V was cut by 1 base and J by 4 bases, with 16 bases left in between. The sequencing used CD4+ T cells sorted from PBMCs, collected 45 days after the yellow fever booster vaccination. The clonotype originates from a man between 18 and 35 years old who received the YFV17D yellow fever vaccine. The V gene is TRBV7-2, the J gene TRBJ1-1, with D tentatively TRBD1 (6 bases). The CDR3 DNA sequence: TGTGCCAGCAGCTTAGTGTCAGGGGTTTTCTTCACTGAAGCTTTCTTT. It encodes CASSLVSGVFFTEAFF. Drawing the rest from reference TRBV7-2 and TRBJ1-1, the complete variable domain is GAGVSQSPSNKVTEKGKDVELRCDPISGHTALYWYRQSLGQGLEFLIYFQGNSAPDKSGLPSDRFSAERTGGSVSTLTIQRTQQEDSAVYLCASSLVSGVFFTEAFFGQGTRLTVV.